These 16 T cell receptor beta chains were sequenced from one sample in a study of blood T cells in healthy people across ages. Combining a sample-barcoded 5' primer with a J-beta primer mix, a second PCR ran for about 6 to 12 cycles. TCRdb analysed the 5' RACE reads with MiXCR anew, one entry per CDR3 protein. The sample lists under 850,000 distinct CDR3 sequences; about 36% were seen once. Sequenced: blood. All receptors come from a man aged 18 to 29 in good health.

CDR3 region: CASRLAGRETQYF. The CDR3 DNA reads TGTGCCAGCAGACTAGCGGGTAGGGAGACCCAGTACTTC. The chain couples TRBV6-2 or TRBV6-3 to TRBJ2-5; the match to TRBD2 covers 9 bases. J was trimmed by 5 bases and V by 6 bases; bases with no gene match: 4. The germline V gene encodes CDR1 MNHEY and CDR2 SVGEGT. There are 13 residues in the CDR3.

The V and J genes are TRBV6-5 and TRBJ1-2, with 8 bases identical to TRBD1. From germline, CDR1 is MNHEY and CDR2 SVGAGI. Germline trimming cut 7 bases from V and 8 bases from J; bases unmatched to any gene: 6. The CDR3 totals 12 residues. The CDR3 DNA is TGTGCCAGCACGCCACAGGGGGGGGGCTACACCTTC. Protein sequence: CASTPQGGGYTF.

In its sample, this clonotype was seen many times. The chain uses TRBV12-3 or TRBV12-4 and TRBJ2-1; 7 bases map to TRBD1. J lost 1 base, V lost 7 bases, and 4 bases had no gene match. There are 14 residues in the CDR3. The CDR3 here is CASIGDRSYNEQFF. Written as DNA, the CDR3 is TGTGCCAGCATTGGGGACAGATCCTACAATGAGCAGTTCTTC.

The CDR3 region has the DNA TGTGCCAGCAGTAATGACAGGGCCCAAGAGACCCAGTACTTC. The encoded protein is CASSNDRAQETQYF. The chain combines TRBV7-9 with TRBJ2-5; TRBD1 matches 7 bases. J lost 1 base, V lost 6 bases, and 5 bases had no gene match. CDR3 length: 14 residues. Germline V gives CDR1 SEHNR, CDR2 FQNEAQ (reference sequence).

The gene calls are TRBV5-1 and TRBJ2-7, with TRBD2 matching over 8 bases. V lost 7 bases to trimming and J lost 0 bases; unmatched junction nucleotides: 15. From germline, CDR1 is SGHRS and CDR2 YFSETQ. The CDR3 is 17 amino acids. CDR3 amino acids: CASFPGEVAGNSYEQYF. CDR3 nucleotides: TGCGCCAGCTTCCCCGGGGAGGTAGCGGGAAACTCCTACGAGCAGTACTTC.

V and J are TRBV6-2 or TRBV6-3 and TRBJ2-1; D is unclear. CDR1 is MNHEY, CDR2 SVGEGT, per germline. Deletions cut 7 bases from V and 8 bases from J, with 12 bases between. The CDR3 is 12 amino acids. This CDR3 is CASTGQFDEQFF. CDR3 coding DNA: TGTGCCAGCACGGGTCAATTCGATGAGCAGTTCTTC.

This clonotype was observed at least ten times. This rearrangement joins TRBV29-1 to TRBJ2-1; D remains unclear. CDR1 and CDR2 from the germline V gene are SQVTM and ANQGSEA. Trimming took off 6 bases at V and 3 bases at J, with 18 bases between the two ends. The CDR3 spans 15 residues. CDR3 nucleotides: TGCAGCGTCTCCTTGACCGACCGAAACTACAATGAGCAGTTCTTC. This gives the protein CSVSLTDRNYNEQFF.

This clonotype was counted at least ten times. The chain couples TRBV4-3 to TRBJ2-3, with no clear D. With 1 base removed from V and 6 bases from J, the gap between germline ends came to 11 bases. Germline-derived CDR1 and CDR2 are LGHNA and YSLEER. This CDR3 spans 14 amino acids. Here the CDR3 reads CASSQGSRYDTQYF. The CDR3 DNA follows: TGCGCCAGCAGCCAAGGAAGCCGATACGATACGCAGTATTTT.

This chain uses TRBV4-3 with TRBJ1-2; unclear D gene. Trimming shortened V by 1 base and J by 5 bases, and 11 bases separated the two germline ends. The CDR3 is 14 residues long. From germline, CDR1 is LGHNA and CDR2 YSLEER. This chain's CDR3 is CASSQGGDSYGYTF. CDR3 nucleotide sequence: TGCGCCAGCAGCCAAGGCGGAGACTCATATGGCTACACCTTC.

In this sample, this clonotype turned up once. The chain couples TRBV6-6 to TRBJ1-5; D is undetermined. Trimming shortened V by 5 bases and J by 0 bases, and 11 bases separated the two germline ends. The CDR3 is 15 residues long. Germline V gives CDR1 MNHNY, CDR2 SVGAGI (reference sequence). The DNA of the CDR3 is TGTGCCAGCAGTAACGACGTTATTAGCAATCAGCCCCAGCATTTT. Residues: CASSNDVISNQPQHF.

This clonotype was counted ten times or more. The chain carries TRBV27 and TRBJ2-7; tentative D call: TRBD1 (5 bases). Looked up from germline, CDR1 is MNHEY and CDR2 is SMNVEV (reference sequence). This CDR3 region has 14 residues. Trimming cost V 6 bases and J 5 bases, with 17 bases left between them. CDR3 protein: CASSYSGFSNEQYF. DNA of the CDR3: TGTGCCAGCAGCTATTCAGGGTTCTCGAACGAGCAGTACTTC.

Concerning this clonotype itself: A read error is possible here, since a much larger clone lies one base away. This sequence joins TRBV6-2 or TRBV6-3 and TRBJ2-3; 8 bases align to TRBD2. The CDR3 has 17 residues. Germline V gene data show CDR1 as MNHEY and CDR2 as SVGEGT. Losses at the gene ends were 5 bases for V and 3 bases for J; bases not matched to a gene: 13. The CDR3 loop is CASSVPSLAEGTDTQYF. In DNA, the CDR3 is TGTGCCAGCAGTGTTCCCTCACTAGCGGAGGGAACAGATACGCAGTATTTT.

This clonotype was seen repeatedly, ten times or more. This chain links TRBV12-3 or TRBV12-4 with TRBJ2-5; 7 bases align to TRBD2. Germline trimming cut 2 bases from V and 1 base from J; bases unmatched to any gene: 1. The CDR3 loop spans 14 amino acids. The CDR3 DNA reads TGTGCCAGCAGTTTAACTAGCGCCCAAGAGACCCAGTACTTC. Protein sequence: CASSLTSAQETQYF.

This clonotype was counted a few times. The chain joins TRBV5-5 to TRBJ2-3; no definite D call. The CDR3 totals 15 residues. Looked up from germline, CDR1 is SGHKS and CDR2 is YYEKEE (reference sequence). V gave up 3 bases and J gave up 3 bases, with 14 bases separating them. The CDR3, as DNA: TGTGCCAGCAGCTCCTACTACCCCCGGACAGATACGCAGTATTTT. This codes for CASSSYYPRTDTQYF.

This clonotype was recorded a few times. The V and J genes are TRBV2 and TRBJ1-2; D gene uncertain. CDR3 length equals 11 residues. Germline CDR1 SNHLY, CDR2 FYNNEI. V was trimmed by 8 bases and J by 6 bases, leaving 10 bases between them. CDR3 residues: CASPHSHGYTF. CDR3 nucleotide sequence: TGTGCCAGCCCTCATTCTCATGGCTACACCTTC.

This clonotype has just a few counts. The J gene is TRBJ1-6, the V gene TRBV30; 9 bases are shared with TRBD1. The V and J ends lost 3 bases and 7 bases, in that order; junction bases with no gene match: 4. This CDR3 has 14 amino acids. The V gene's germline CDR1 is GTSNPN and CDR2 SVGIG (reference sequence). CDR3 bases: TGTGCCTGGAGCATAACAGGGGGCAATTCACCCCTCCACTTT. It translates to CAWSITGGNSPLHF.